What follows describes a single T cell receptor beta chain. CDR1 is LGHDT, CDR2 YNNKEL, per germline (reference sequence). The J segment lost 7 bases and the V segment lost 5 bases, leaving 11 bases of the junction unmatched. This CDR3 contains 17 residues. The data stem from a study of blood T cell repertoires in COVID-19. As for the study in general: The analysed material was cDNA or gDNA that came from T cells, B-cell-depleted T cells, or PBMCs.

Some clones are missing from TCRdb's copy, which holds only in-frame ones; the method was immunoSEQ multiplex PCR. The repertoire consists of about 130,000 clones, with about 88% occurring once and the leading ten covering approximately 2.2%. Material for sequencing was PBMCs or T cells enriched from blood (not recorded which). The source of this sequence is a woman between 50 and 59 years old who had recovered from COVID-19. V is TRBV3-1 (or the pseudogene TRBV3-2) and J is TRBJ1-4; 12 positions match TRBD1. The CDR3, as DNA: TGTGCCAGCAGCTCGGGACAGGGGGCCGGCGGGCGTGAAAAACTGTTTTTT. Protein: CASSSGQGAGGREKLFF.